This TCR beta chain was identified in a study of shared clonotypes between healthy human individuals. This table comes from immunoSEQ multiplex PCR, and its TCRdb copy is limited to in-frame clones, with some not included. The sample carries roughly 380,000 clones, about 96% recorded once. General study results and limits: Four donors showed sharing of around 5.3% of naive CD4 clonotypes. Clonotypes shared by all four donors outscored non-shared clonotypes in generation probability. Naive subsets typically showed greater estimated richness than memory subsets.

Per the germline V gene, CDR1 is SGHAT and CDR2 is FQNNGV. This CDR3 spans 16 amino acids. After removal of 7 bases from V and 6 bases from J, the junction contained 11 bases not matched to a gene. About this clone itself: Its antigen is not known.

The rearrangement links TRBV11-2 to TRBJ2-1; 11 bases line up with TRBD2. The sequenced sample consisted of memory CD8+ T cells sorted from blood. Sample subset: CD45RO+ cells pooled with CCR7-negative TemRA cells. This receptor was taken from a man aged 25-40 years in good health. CDR3 in amino acids: CASKGSGRVITNEQFF. Here the CDR3 DNA reads TGTGCCAGCAAGGGTAGCGGGAGGGTTATAACCAATGAGCAGTTCTTC.